This T cell receptor beta chain stems from a study of human T cells and chemical hapten exposure. Findings and caveats of the study: Clustering by CDR3 similarity yielded significantly more large clusters from expanded TCRs than controls. There was no change with DPC sensitization in TCRs above 1 in 1000 frequency.

Time point noted: patch test 1, 2 weeks after DPC sensitization. Stated treatment: therapeutic diphenylcyclopropenone sensitization with weekly scalp DPC. The CDR3 sequence is 15 residues long. The ends were cut back, 1 base at V and 5 bases at J, with 14 bases in the middle. Germline lookup yields CDR1 MNHEY and CDR2 SVGEGT. This clonotype came up a few times. Its antigen is undetermined. Per the original methods: The median was 95,638 TCRs per sample, ranging roughly 20,000 to 750,000. Each CDR3 protein gets one entry after TCRdb re-called the RACE reads with MiXCR. The V and J calls, along with clone size, are taken from TCRdb and not from the paper's own processing. Seen here are about 120,000 distinct CDR3 sequences, about 13% observed once, and the top ten hold 0.9% to 0.95%.

The specimen comprised whole blood, sampled in connection with sensitization to the hapten diphenylcyclopropenone (DPC). The TCR was taken from a man aged 18 to 35 with alopecia areata. Some clones in this sample may be carry-over from other donors' samples. This sequence joins TRBV6-2 or TRBV6-3 and TRBJ1-1; no firm D call. The chain's CDR3 is CASSYWGRAGTEAFF. CDR3 bases: TGTGCCAGCAGTTACTGGGGTAGGGCGGGAACTGAAGCTTTCTTT.